This T cell receptor beta chain is drawn from a study of T cells in women clearing cervical HPV infection. Assay: immunoSEQ multiplex PCR; the TCRdb copy retains only in-frame clones and omits some. This sample's clone table lists some 15,000 clones. The clonotype originates from a woman between 18 and 75 years old with a cervical HPV16 infection that either progressed to CIN3+ or cleared (not recorded which). Sequencing was carried out using blood buffy coat.

The covered CDR3 bases are TGTGCCAGTAGTATCAAGGGGAGCTTTATTGGC. Its protein is CASSIKGSFIG. The CDR3 reads in full as CASSIKGSFIGYTF. The chain employs TRBV19 and TRBJ1-2; D is possibly TRBD1 (5 bases). The DNA ends 3 residues before the CDR3 does, and the rest of the CDR3 is filled in from the germline J gene. The germline V gene has CDR1 LNHDA and CDR2 SQIVND (reference sequence). Trimming took off 3 bases at V and 7 bases at J, with 15 bases between the two ends. The CDR3 totals 14 residues.